Listed below are T cell receptor beta chains from one sample, sequenced in a study of blood T cell repertoires in COVID-19. Assay: immunoSEQ multiplex PCR; the TCRdb copy retains only in-frame clones and omits some. The sample lists roughly 110,000 clones, nearly 90% seen once, with 8% to 9% in the top ten. Sample: peripheral blood. These receptors all stem from a woman between 65 and 79 years old who had recovered from COVID-19. CDR3s include the opening cysteine and the closing phenylalanine or tryptophan. D genes are given only for firm matches. Clone size is not always given. Where it is, it says once, few, many or a class for expanded clones.

NA	NA	TRBV9	TRBJ1-2	TGTGCCAGCACCCCGACAGGAAGTGTACCCCAGGGCTATGGCTACACCTTC	CASTPTGSVPQGYGYTF
TRBD1	NA	TRBV5-6	TRBJ1-2	TGTGCCAGCAGCTTCGGGACAGGGGGCTATGGCTACACCTTC	CASSFGTGGYGYTF
NA	NA	TRBV7-3	TRBJ2-5	TGTGCCAGCAGCTTAGGGTCCCGGGGGGAGACCCAGTACTTC	CASSLGSRGETQYF
TRBD1	few	TRBV6-2/TRBV6-3	TRBJ1-5	TGTGCCAGCAGTTTACGGGGACAGGGTGGGTCTCAGCCCCAGCATTTT	CASSLRGQGGSQPQHF
NA	NA	TRBV12-3/TRBV12-4	TRBJ2-3	TGTGCCAGCTTAACAGCTAGCACAGATACGCAGTATTTT	CASLTASTDTQYF
TRBD1	NA	TRBV28	TRBJ1-4	TGTGCCAGCCTTCGGGACAGAGAGGGTGAAAAACTGTTTTTT	CASLRDREGEKLFF
NA	NA	TRBV7-6	TRBJ1-6	TGTGCCAGCAGCAGGAACAGGGAAGGGAATTCACCCCTCCACTTT	CASSRNREGNSPLHF
TRBD1	NA	TRBV11-2	TRBJ1-4	TGTGCCAGCACAGACAGGGGAGGTATCGGGAATGAAAAACTGTTTTTT	CASTDRGGIGNEKLFF
TRBD2	NA	TRBV29-1	TRBJ2-3	TGCAGCGTTGAGGGGGGGGTGATTCGCACAGATACGCAGTATTTT	CSVEGGVIRTDTQYF
TRBD1	NA	TRBV18	TRBJ2-5	TGTGCCAGCTCACTCTTACCTAGTGGGGCCCTACCGGGACAGGGGATCGGAGAGACCCAGTACTTC	CASSLLPSGALPGQGIGETQYF
NA	few	TRBV27	TRBJ2-7	TGTGCCAGCACCCCAGGGGACTCCTACGAGCAGTACTTC	CASTPGDSYEQYF
NA	NA	TRBV20-1	TRBJ2-3	TGCAGTGCTCCGCGGCCAGATACGCAGTATTTT	CSAPRPDTQYF
NA	once	TRBV24-1	TRBJ2-7	TGTGCCACCAGTGATCGGCAGGCCTACGAGCAGTACTTC	CATSDRQAYEQYF
NA	NA	TRBV19	TRBJ2-7	TGTGCCAGTAGCCCTCGACAGCGAAGCTACGAGCAGTACTTC	CASSPRQRSYEQYF
NA	NA	TRBV29-1	TRBJ2-7	TGCAGCGTTGGACACGACCTCGAGCAGTACTTC	CSVGHDLEQYF
TRBD1	NA	TRBV5-1	TRBJ1-5	TGCGCCAGCAGCTCGGGACAGGGGAATCAGCCCCAGCATTTT	CASSSGQGNQPQHF
NA	NA	TRBV11-2	TRBJ2-6	TGTGCCAGCAGCCCAAGCCCTGGGGCCAACGTCCTGACTTTC	CASSPSPGANVLTF
NA	few	TRBV7-2	TRBJ2-7	TGTGCCAGCAGCTTAAGGCAGGGGCCCTACGAGCAGTACTTC	CASSLRQGPYEQYF
NA	once	TRBV9	TRBJ1-2	TGTGCCAGCAGCTCCCACAGGGATTTAGTCTATGGCTACACCTTC	CASSSHRDLVYGYTF
NA	once	TRBV9	TRBJ2-1	TGTGCCAGCAGCGTAGAGGTTGGGCGTTACAATGAGCAGTTCTTC	CASSVEVGRYNEQFF
TRBD1	NA	TRBV13	TRBJ2-5	TGTGCCAGCAGCTTAGGTGTGGGACAGGGGGCAGAGACCCAGTACTTC	CASSLGVGQGAETQYF
TRBD1	NA	TRBV2	TRBJ2-2	TGTGCCAGCAGTGTTACAGGGGGCGGAACCGGGGAGCTGTTTTTT	CASSVTGGGTGELFF
TRBD1	NA	TRBV18	TRBJ2-5	TGTGCCAGCTCACCTACTCGGGACAGCCAAGAGACCCAGTACTTC	CASSPTRDSQETQYF
TRBD1	NA	TRBV7-2	TRBJ1-5	TGTGCCAGCAGCTACCTCGGACAGGGAGCTCAGCCCCAGCATTTT	CASSYLGQGAQPQHF
TRBD2	NA	TRBV10-3	TRBJ2-1	TGTGCCATCAAAACTAGCGACTCCTACAATGAGCAGTTCTTC	CAIKTSDSYNEQFF
TRBD1	NA	TRBV5-4	TRBJ1-3	TGTGCCAGCAGCGAGACAGGGGGACCTGGAAACACCATATATTTT	CASSETGGPGNTIYF
NA	NA	TRBV6-6	TRBJ2-1	TGTGCCAGCAGTTTTACGCACAGGGCCATGGACAATGAGCAGTTCTTC	CASSFTHRAMDNEQFF
NA	few	TRBV7-2	TRBJ2-7	TGTGCCAGCAGCTTATCGAGGGCCTCCTACGAGCAGTACTTC	CASSLSRASYEQYF
TRBD1	NA	TRBV10-3	TRBJ2-5	TGTGCCATCAGTGAGGGGACAGGGCAAGAGACCCAGTACTTC	CAISEGTGQETQYF
NA	NA	TRBV18	TRBJ2-5	TGTGCCAGCTCACCGGGTGATGGGGGCGGAGAGACCCAGTACTTC	CASSPGDGGGETQYF
NA	NA	TRBV18	TRBJ1-4	TGTGCCAGCTCACCATCGGTTAGGACAGCGACTAATGAAAAACTGTTTTTT	CASSPSVRTATNEKLFF
NA	NA	TRBV9	TRBJ1-1	TGTGCCAGCAGCGTAGGAGGCGTCGACGAAGCTTTCTTT	CASSVGGVDEAFF
TRBD1	NA	TRBV30	TRBJ1-4	TGTGCCTGGACAGACAGGGTGGGTGAAAAACTGTTTTTT	CAWTDRVGEKLFF
NA	once	TRBV28	TRBJ2-2	TGTGCCAGCAGTGACCCGGGGGGCGTGGGAACCGGGGAGCTGTTTTTT	CASSDPGGVGTGELFF
TRBD1	NA	TRBV2	TRBJ2-1	TGTGCCCCCAGGAGGGGCCTGGACAGGGCAGGTGAGCAGTTCTTC	CAPRRGLDRAGEQFF
TRBD2	NA	TRBV3-1/TRBV3-2	TRBJ2-4	TGTGCCAGCATGGGACTAGCGGGAGCCAAAAACATTCAGTACTTC	CASMGLAGAKNIQYF
TRBD2	NA	TRBV25-1	TRBJ2-3	TGTGCCAGCGGACTAGCGGGCACAGATACGCAGTATTTT	CASGLAGTDTQYF
TRBD2	NA	TRBV18	TRBJ2-7	TGTGCCAGCTCAGCCCGACTAGCGGGAGAGGCCTACGAGCAGTACTTC	CASSARLAGEAYEQYF
NA	NA	TRBV5-5	TRBJ2-1	TGTGCCAGCAGCTCCCGGCTAGTCTCCTACAATGAGCAGTTCTTC	CASSSRLVSYNEQFF
TRBD2	NA	TRBV11-2	TRBJ2-6	TGTGCCAGCAGCTTCGGGACTAGCGGTTACTCTGGGGCCAACGTCCTGACTTTC	CASSFGTSGYSGANVLTF
NA	NA	TRBV5-1	TRBJ2-2	TGCGCCAGCAGCACAGGGAGTGTGGCCGGGGAGCTGTTTTTT	CASSTGSVAGELFF
NA	NA	TRBV5-1	TRBJ2-2	TGCGCCAGCAGCTACGGGTTGGGGAACACCGGGGAGCTGTTTTTT	CASSYGLGNTGELFF
NA	once	TRBV2	TRBJ2-3	TGTGCCAGCGATGCGAGTACGCAGTATTTT	CASDASTQYF
NA	NA	TRBV7-2	TRBJ1-1	TGTGCCAGCAGCTTTAGTCCGGGGGTTGGCACTGAAGCTTTCTTT	CASSFSPGVGTEAFF
TRBD2	NA	TRBV7-9	TRBJ2-3	TGTGCCAGCAGCTCGGGACTAGCGGGGGACTTTAGCACAGATACGCAGTATTTT	CASSSGLAGDFSTDTQYF
NA	NA	TRBV19	TRBJ2-7	TGTGCCAGTAGTCCCATGTCAGGGGAAAGTTACGAGCAGTACTTC	CASSPMSGESYEQYF
NA	NA	TRBV28	TRBJ2-3	TGTGCCAGCAGTCCTCCGAGGGATACGCAGTATTTT	CASSPPRDTQYF